This T cell receptor beta chain was found in a study of neurological immune-mediated disorders (dated by TCRdb to between 2018 and 2021). Regarding the study in general: Peripheral blood TCR-beta repertoires from patients with HTLV-I-associated myelopathy (HAM/TSP), patients with multiple sclerosis, and healthy controls were compared in the study using UMI-based sequencing. The approximately 96 TCR-beta libraries covered PBMC samples along with longitudinal samples, technical triplicates, and paired sorted CD4+ and CD8+ T-cell subsets. The cohort was made up of approximately 71 subjects, consisting of roughly 15 HAM/TSP patients, around 35 multiple sclerosis patients and around 20 healthy controls.

This clonotype has ten or more counts. It has no known antigen specificity. Per-base quality was not reported, and no clone a single base away is much larger than it. The CDR3 holds 13 amino acids from the cysteine to the phenylalanine. This entry keeps only the CDR3 DNA: 39 bases, framed from base 1. CDR1 and CDR2 (SGHRS, YFSETQ) derive from the germline V gene. V loses 6 bases, J loses 1 base, and the germline ends lie 11 bases apart. What the work shows at the level of the full study, not this receptor alone: TCR clonal expansion was highest in HAM/TSP patients and lowest in MS patients, with MS patients falling below even healthy controls. Across subjects, expanded clones never shared an identical CDR3 amino acid sequence, which suggests that the TCR-beta repertoires in every group were private.

To synthesize cDNA, template-switch 5'RACE was performed with a primer carrying a 10-nucleotide random unique molecular identifier so that each TCR transcript was tagged. Each sequencing run produced over 160 million TCR-beta sequences covering 15-18 subjects. The RNeasy kit was used to extract total RNA. The KAPA Real-time Library Amplification kit was used to amplify TCR-beta VDJ regions with primers targeting the TCR constant region and the 5'RACE anchor. Sample indexes and Illumina adaptors were added in a first PCR, and a second PCR then increased library yield. After purification with Ampure beads, the TCR product of roughly 650 bp was size-selected on a 2% E-gel SizeSelection system. Before pooling, library quality was checked on a Bioanalyzer, concentration was measured with Qubit, and libraries were quantified with the Kapa Library Quantification kit. Paired-end 2 x 150 bp sequencing of the libraries was performed on an Illumina HiSeq 2500. To increase sequence diversity, roughly 23-30% phiX was spiked into each library pool. Concerning the study's data processing: Quality-filtered reads were processed with the UMI-based MiGEC pipeline, which removed over 75% of raw TCR sequences during error correction. VDJ genes were aligned to IMGT germline references, and clonotypes were defined by unique CDR3 amino acid sequence plus V-J genes. Clonal expansion, Shannon diversity and CDR3 relatedness (CalcPairwiseDistances, ClusterSamples) were evaluated with VDJtools, and phylogenetic trees were built with CLCbio workbench. Using coefficient-of-variation modelling across technical triplicates, the study counted a clone as expanded if it had at least 8 unique UMIs. Using fastp trimming at Q25 and MiXCR clonotype assembly, TCRdb reanalyzed the public sequencing data and kept in-frame beta chains. Rows matching on CDR3 protein sequence are summarized as one entry with the most common DNA and genes. TCRdb, not the original authors, processed these V and J calls. The sample contains under 80,000 distinct CDR3 sequences, roughly 9.9% of them found a single time. The ten largest clones represent 1.5% to 2% of the sample.

The healthy controls were volunteers from blood banks in Maryland, USA. For the unsorted PBMC libraries, 2 million PBMCs were stored in RNAlater at -80 degrees C until RNA extraction and were used to generate the libraries. Peripheral blood was subjected to Ficoll-Hypaque density gradient centrifugation to isolate PBMCs, which were then cryopreserved in liquid nitrogen. The chain couples TRBV5-1 to TRBJ2-7, with TRBD2 perhaps the D gene, on 6 matching bases. The sequenced sample was PBMCs. The origin of this receptor is a man aged 45-65 years in good health. The DNA sequence is as follows: TGCGCCAGCAACCCCAGCGGGTCCTACGAGCAGTACTTC. It translates as CASNPSGSYEQYF.